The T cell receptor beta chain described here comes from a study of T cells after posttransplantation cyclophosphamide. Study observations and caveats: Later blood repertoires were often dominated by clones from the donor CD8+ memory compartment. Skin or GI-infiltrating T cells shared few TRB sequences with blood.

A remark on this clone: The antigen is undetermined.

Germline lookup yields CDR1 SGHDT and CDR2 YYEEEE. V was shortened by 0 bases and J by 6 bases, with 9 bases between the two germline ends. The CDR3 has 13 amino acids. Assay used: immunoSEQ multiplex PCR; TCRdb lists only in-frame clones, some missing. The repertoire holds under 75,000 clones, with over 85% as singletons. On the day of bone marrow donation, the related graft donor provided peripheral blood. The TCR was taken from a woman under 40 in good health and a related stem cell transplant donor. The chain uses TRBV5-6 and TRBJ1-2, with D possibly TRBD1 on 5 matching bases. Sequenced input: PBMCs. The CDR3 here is CASSLGQNHGYTF. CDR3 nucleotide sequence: TGTGCCAGCAGCTTGGGACAGAATCATGGCTACACCTTC.